Shown below are 31 T cell receptor beta chains from a single sample sequenced in a study of blood T cell repertoires in COVID-19. The data were produced by immunoSEQ multiplex PCR, yet TCRdb's version contains in-frame clones alone and is incomplete. Of some 230,000 clones in the sample, roughly 88% were seen once. What was sequenced was peripheral blood. The origin of the receptors is a man aged 25-40 years who had recovered from COVID-19.

The chain employs TRBV9 and TRBJ1-6; D is unclear. CDR3 length equals 12 residues. V was clipped by 4 bases and J by 9 bases, with 8 bases between them. From germline, CDR1 is SGDLS and CDR2 YYNGEE. CDR3 sequence (DNA): TGTGCCAGCAGCACCACCAGTTCACCCCTCCACTTT. It yields the protein CASSTTSSPLHF. The full variable domain, rest sourced from reference TRBV9 and TRBJ1-6, is DSGVTQTPKHLITATGQRVTLRCSPRSGDLSVYWYQQSLDQGLQFLIQYYNGEERAKGNILERFSAQQFPDLHSELNLSSLELGDSALYFCASSTTSSPLHFGNGTRLTVT.

This chain uses TRBV24-1 with TRBJ1-2; 8 nucleotides agree with TRBD1. Germline values: CDR1 KGHDR, CDR2 SFDVKD. J was trimmed by 3 bases and V by 4 bases; bases with no gene match: 3. The CDR3 totals 14 residues. The CDR3 DNA reads as TGTGCCACCAGTGACCCGGGACAGGACTATGGCTACACCTTC. It specifies CATSDPGQDYGYTF.

The chain recombines TRBV3-1 (or the pseudogene TRBV3-2) with TRBJ2-1, with D maybe TRBD2 (5 bases). From germline, CDR1 is LGHDT and CDR2 YNNKEL (reference sequence). The length of the CDR3 is 13 residues. Trimming removed 1 base from V and 6 bases from J, with 7 bases in between. CDR3 nucleotides: TGTGCCAGCAGCCAAGGAGGAGGCAATGAGCAGTTCTTC. It codes for CASSQGGGNEQFF.

The rearrangement uses TRBV9 and TRBJ1-3; possibly TRBD1 for D (5 bases). V was cut by 0 bases and J by 0 bases, with 10 bases left in between. In germline, CDR1 is SGDLS, CDR2 YYNGEE. The CDR3 runs 16 residues. The chain's CDR3 is CASSVVAGPSGNTIYF. In nucleotides, the CDR3 is TGTGCCAGCAGCGTAGTCGCAGGGCCCTCTGGAAACACCATATATTTT. Complete variable domain (other parts from reference TRBV9 and TRBJ1-3): DSGVTQTPKHLITATGQRVTLRCSPRSGDLSVYWYQQSLDQGLQFLIQYYNGEERAKGNILERFSAQQFPDLHSELNLSSLELGDSALYFCASSVVAGPSGNTIYFGEGSWLTVV.

This clone was observed a few times. V is TRBV19 and J is TRBJ2-7; a possible D gene is TRBD2 (6 bases). CDR1 and CDR2 from the germline V gene are LNHDA and SQIVND (reference sequence). V was trimmed by 5 bases and J by 6 bases, leaving 11 bases between them. The CDR3 runs 12 residues. The CDR3 DNA reads as TGTGCCAGTAGTCAGACGGAGGGCGAGCAGTACTTC. Protein: CASSQTEGEQYF.

The chain recombines TRBV5-1 with TRBJ2-5, with 7 positions matching TRBD2. The V gene's germline CDR1 is SGHRS and CDR2 YFSETQ. The CDR3 runs 14 residues. V lost 4 bases, J lost 3 bases, and 6 bases stayed unmatched. In DNA, the CDR3 is TGCGCCAGCAGCCCCAGCCTAGCGGAAGAGACCCAGTACTTC. As protein: CASSPSLAEETQYF.

The CDR3 DNA follows: TGCGCCAGCAGTTCCCACTTACGGACTAGCGGGGGCGATGAGCAGTTCTTC. Its translation is CASSSHLRTSGGDEQFF. The rearrangement uses TRBV5-1 and TRBJ2-1; 13 bases align to TRBD2. After removal of 5 bases from V and 8 bases from J, the junction contained 13 bases not matched to a gene. The CDR3 has 17 amino acids. Germline V CDR1 and CDR2: SGHRS, YFSETQ.

The chain couples TRBV5-1 to TRBJ1-6; 7 bases align to TRBD1. The CDR3 loop spans 14 amino acids. The germline gives CDR1 SGHRS, CDR2 YFSETQ. Losses at the gene ends were 7 bases for V and 5 bases for J; bases not matched to a gene: 6. CDR3 sequence: CASQGVTDNSPLHF. CDR3 DNA: TGCGCCAGCCAGGGGGTTACGGATAATTCACCCCTCCACTTT.

The V and J genes are TRBV2 and TRBJ1-2; a weak D match, TRBD1 (6 bases). Germline V gene lookup returns CDR1 SNHLY and CDR2 FYNNEI. CDR3 size: 13 residues. V was trimmed by 4 bases and J by 7 bases, leaving 13 bases between them. The CDR3 sequence: CASSGRGGFGYTF. As DNA, the CDR3 is TGTGCCAGCAGTGGCAGGGGTGGTTTTGGCTACACCTTC.

A few counts support this clone. The chain recombines TRBV3-1 (or the pseudogene TRBV3-2) with TRBJ1-6, with D unclear. Trimming removed 0 bases from V and 9 bases from J, with 15 bases in between. The CDR3 extends over 16 amino acids. Germline CDR1 LGHDT, CDR2 YNNKEL (reference sequence). The CDR3 region is CASSQEWSAWASPLHF. CDR3 in DNA: TGTGCCAGCAGCCAAGAATGGTCAGCATGGGCTTCACCCCTCCACTTT.

V gene TRBV10-2 combines with J gene TRBJ1-5, with TRBD1 as a possible D gene (5 bases). This CDR3 is 15 amino acids long. CDR1 and CDR2 (germline): WSHSY, SAAADI. Trimming took 3 bases from V and 0 from J, leaving 9 bases between them. The CDR3 nucleotides read TGCGCCAGCAGTGATATTGGACATAGCAATCAGCCCCAGCATTTT. Amino acids: CASSDIGHSNQPQHF.

CDR3: CASSYSASWDTQYF. The CDR3 DNA sequence: TGTGCCAGCAGTTACTCCGCTAGTTGGGATACGCAGTATTTT. This chain connects TRBV6-5 to TRBJ2-3; D remains ambiguous. The germline V gene encodes CDR1 MNHEY and CDR2 SVGAGI. This CDR3 contains 14 residues. Trimming pared 0 bases from V and 6 bases from J, leaving 10 bases between.

The chain uses TRBV30 and TRBJ2-5; 8 nucleotides line up with TRBD2. Germline V lookup: CDR1 GTSNPN, CDR2 SVGIG (reference sequence). The V and J ends lost 4 bases and 2 bases, in that order; junction bases with no gene match: 15. The CDR3 totals 17 residues. CDR3 DNA sequence: TGTGCCTGGAACGTTGTACGGGGGGGCCCCTTACAAGAGACCCAGTACTTC. Translating it yields CAWNVVRGGPLQETQYF.

J is TRBJ1-2 and V is TRBV27, with a possible D match to TRBD1 (5 bases). The CDR3 is 12 residues long. Germline CDR1 MNHEY, CDR2 SMNVEV (reference sequence). CDR3 sequence: CATFDSNYGYTF. The CDR3 DNA follows: TGTGCTACATTTGACAGCAACTATGGCTACACCTTC.

The chain links TRBV15 to TRBJ1-4, with D perhaps TRBD1 (6 bases). This CDR3 spans 14 amino acids. Per germline, CDR1 LNHNV and CDR2 YYDKDF (reference sequence). Trimming took 1 base from V and 7 from J, leaving 10 bases between them. The DNA for the CDR3 is TGTGCCACCAGCAGAGCGGGGGGGGCTGAAAAACTGTTTTTT. Encoded protein: CATSRAGGAEKLFF.

The chain employs TRBV5-4 and TRBJ2-3; TRBD2 matches at 9 bases. The CDR3 is made up of 17 amino acids. J gave up 2 bases and V 5 bases, and 12 bases lay outside the gene matches. Germline lookup yields CDR1 SGHNT and CDR2 YYREEE (reference sequence). The CDR3 sequence: CASSRGVSGGITDTQYF. The CDR3 nucleotides are TGTGCCAGCAGTAGGGGAGTAAGCGGGGGGATCACAGATACGCAGTATTTT. Together with reference TRBV5-4 and TRBJ2-3, the CDR3 gives the full variable domain: ETGVTQSPTHLIKTRGQQVTLRCSSQSGHNTVSWYQQALGQGPQFIFQYYREEENGRGNFPPRFSGLQFPNYSSELNVNALELDDSALYLCASSRGVSGGITDTQYFGPGTRLTVL.

This clone was detected only once. The chain recombines TRBV11-3 with TRBJ2-1; 9 bases agree with TRBD1. The germline CDR1 and CDR2 sequences are SGHNT and YENEEA. V was pared by 3 bases and J by 4 bases, with 4 bases of the junction left unmatched. There are 15 residues in the CDR3. CDR3 in DNA: TGTGCCAGCAGCTTCAGACAGGGGGGGTACAATGAGCAGTTCTTC. It translates to CASSFRQGGYNEQFF.

This sequence joins TRBV9 and TRBJ1-6; TRBD1 agrees at 10 bases. CDR3 size: 17 residues. In germline, CDR1 is SGDLS, CDR2 YYNGEE. Trimming cost V 4 bases and J 6 bases; bases outside gene matches: 10. The CDR3 nucleotides read TGTGCCAGCAGCTCACGGACAGGGGGAAGGGGTAATTCACCCCTCCACTTT. Protein: CASSSRTGGRGNSPLHF.

The chain couples TRBV12-5 to TRBJ2-7; 12 nucleotides align to TRBD2. The CDR3 is 18 amino acids. The ends lost 7 bases at V and 1 base at J; junction bases unmatched: 14. CDR1 and CDR2 (germline): LGHNT, FRNRAP. The CDR3 DNA follows: TGTGCTAGTGCCACGACCGTACTAGCGGGGGGCGTTTCCTACGAGCAGTACTTC. It yields the protein CASATTVLAGGVSYEQYF.

DNA for the CDR3: TGTGCCAGCACCTTGGGAGGCGGGGAGCTGTTTTTT. This codes for CASTLGGGELFF. The chain joins TRBV6-6 to TRBJ2-2; possible D gene TRBD2, 6 bases. Trimming left V 7 bases short and J 7 bases short, with 10 bases between. Germline assignment: CDR1 MNHNY and CDR2 SVGAGI (reference sequence). The CDR3 totals 12 residues.

This clone has more than one count but fewer than ten. The rearrangement joins TRBV4-1 to TRBJ2-1, with 9 positions matching TRBD1. V lost 4 bases and J lost 8; bases outside the gene matches: 12. This CDR3 is 16 amino acids long. From germline, CDR1 is MGHRA and CDR2 YSYEKL. Here the CDR3 reads CASSPEVGQGGDEQFF. The CDR3 nucleotides read TGCGCCAGCAGCCCCGAAGTGGGACAGGGCGGTGATGAGCAGTTCTTC.

The chain couples TRBV27 to TRBJ1-6, with a tentative D call TRBD1 (5 bases). The CDR3 is made up of 13 amino acids. V lost 6 bases, J lost 7 bases, and 10 bases lay in between. The germline V gene has CDR1 MNHEY and CDR2 SMNVEV (reference sequence). CDR3 in DNA: TGTGCCAGCAGGTCCAGGGTGAATTCACCCCTCCACTTT. Protein sequence: CASRSRVNSPLHF.

The rearrangement links TRBV2 to TRBJ1-6, with a weak D call TRBD1 (6 bases). The CDR3 contains 16 residues. CDR1 and CDR2 (germline): SNHLY, FYNNEI. Trimming stripped 7 bases from V and 2 bases from J, with 15 bases between. The CDR3 spells CASIMSGAAYNSPLHF. In nucleotides, the CDR3 is TGTGCCAGCATTATGTCAGGGGCCGCCTATAATTCACCCCTCCACTTT.

V and J are TRBV10-3 and TRBJ1-5; D not certain. The CDR3 contains 14 residues. V lost 6 bases, J lost 2 bases, and 11 bases lay in between. CDR1 ENHRY and CDR2 SYGVKD come from the germline V gene. Here the CDR3 DNA reads TGTGCCATCAGGGGTGAGGGCGGCAATCAGCCCCAGCATTTT. Translation: CAIRGEGGNQPQHF.

This clone showed up just once. V and J are TRBV25-1 and TRBJ2-5; D might be TRBD1 (6 bases). The V end lost 3 bases, the J end lost 3 bases, and 17 bases lay between the germline ends. The CDR3 loop spans 16 amino acids. Germline-derived CDR1 and CDR2 are MGHDK and SYGVNS. Written as DNA, the CDR3 is TGTGCCAGCAGTGATCCACAGGGAAGGGGCAAAGAGACCCAGTACTTC. Translation: CASSDPQGRGKETQYF.

This chain joins TRBV10-3 and TRBJ1-1; D perhaps matches TRBD1 (6 bases). The V and J ends lost 6 bases and 0 bases respectively, with 17 bases between them. The germline V gene has CDR1 ENHRY and CDR2 SYGVKD. The CDR3 length is 16 residues. CDR3 sequence (DNA): TGTGCCATCAGCTTTTCCCCCGGGACAATGAACACTGAAGCTTTCTTT. It is translated as CAISFSPGTMNTEAFF.

This clone was seen repeatedly, ten times or more. This rearrangement joins TRBV9 to TRBJ1-1; no firm D call. The V gene lost 3 bases and the J gene lost 4 bases, with 13 bases spanning the gap. Germline assignment: CDR1 SGDLS and CDR2 YYNGEE. The CDR3 is made up of 14 amino acids. In DNA form, the CDR3 reads TGTGCCAGCAGCGCCTCGGTTGCCTCCACTGAAGCTTTCTTT. Residues: CASSASVASTEAFF.

The V and J genes are TRBV7-2 and TRBJ2-3; a weak D match, TRBD1 (6 bases). This CDR3 is 16 amino acids long. V was cut by 2 bases and J by 4 bases, with 16 bases left in between. Germline-derived CDR1 and CDR2 are SGHTA and FQGNSA. CDR3 coding DNA: TGTGCCAGCAGCTTATGGCTGGGGGCTGGGGCAGATACGCAGTATTTT. It encodes CASSLWLGAGADTQYF.

This sequence joins TRBV7-9 and TRBJ2-5, with 12 bases lining up with TRBD2. Germline V gives CDR1 SEHNR, CDR2 FQNEAQ (reference sequence). V dropped 4 bases and J dropped 3; count of bases not matched to a gene: 3. CDR3 length: 15 amino acids. CDR3 DNA sequence: TGTGCCAGCAGCTCGACTAGCGGGGGCGAAGAGACCCAGTACTTC. As protein: CASSSTSGGEETQYF.

This clone was detected only a few times. The chain combines TRBV2 with TRBJ2-1, with 7 positions matching TRBD2. This CDR3 has 14 amino acids. The junction had 3 bases not matched to a gene; V was cut back by 5 bases and J by 2 bases. Germline V gives CDR1 SNHLY, CDR2 FYNNEI. CDR3 sequence reads: CASSSLAAYNEQFF. CDR3 nucleotide sequence: TGTGCCAGCAGTTCCCTAGCGGCCTACAATGAGCAGTTCTTC.

V is TRBV6-5 and J is TRBJ2-5, with 9 bases fitting TRBD1. V shed 6 bases, J shed 4 bases, and the junction held 9 bases outside the gene matches. Germline CDR1 and CDR2: MNHEY and SVGAGI. CDR3 length: 15 residues. The chain's CDR3 is CASSPSPTGGETQYF. The CDR3 nucleotides read TGTGCCAGCAGCCCGAGCCCGACAGGGGGAGAGACCCAGTACTTC.